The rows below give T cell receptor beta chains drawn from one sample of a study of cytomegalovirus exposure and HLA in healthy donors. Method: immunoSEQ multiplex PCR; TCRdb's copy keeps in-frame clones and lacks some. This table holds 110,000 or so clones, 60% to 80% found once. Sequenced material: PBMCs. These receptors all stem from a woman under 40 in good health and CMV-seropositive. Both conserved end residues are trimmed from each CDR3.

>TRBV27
ASSMRERITSTDTQY
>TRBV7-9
ASSFQVNTEAF
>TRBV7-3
ASSSLTGINYGYT
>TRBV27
ASSSGQGVYEQY
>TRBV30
AWSGKAGEVEQF
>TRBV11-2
ASSWGWDQETQY
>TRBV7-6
ASSPGQGMEAF
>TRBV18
ASSLGTYGVNTEAF
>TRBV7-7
ASSLGRGAAGELF
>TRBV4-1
ASSQGQIGRTITEAF
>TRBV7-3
ASSLGQGELF
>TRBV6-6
ASSPPRETQY
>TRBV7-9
ASSLGGPSTDTQY
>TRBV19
ASSSGVNTEAF
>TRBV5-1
ASSLVAGGNEQF
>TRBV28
ASSLGQVAKNIQY
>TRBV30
AWSLRGFTDTQY